These 6 T cell receptor beta chains were sequenced from one sample in a study of PD-1 blockade in classical Hodgkin lymphoma. Only in-frame clones appear in the TCRdb table, and some are missing; sequencing was by immunoSEQ multiplex PCR. The sample has approximately 65,000 clones, around nine tenths seen once; the top ten hold more than 7.5%. As to time point: cycle 4 day 1 (C4D1), after five to seven weeks of nivolumab. Every patient had relapsed following autologous stem cell transplantation, and cohorts differed in brentuximab vedotin exposure. The material sequenced was peripheral blood mononuclear cells (PBMCs), taken before the fourth cycle of nivolumab. These receptors were collected from a human donor with classical Hodgkin lymphoma.

The V call is TRBV18, the J call TRBJ2-7; tentatively, D is TRBD1 (6 bases). Trimming shortened V by 6 bases and J by 5 bases, and 20 bases separated the two germline ends. The CDR3 spans 15 residues. From germline, CDR1 is KGHSH and CDR2 LQKENI. CDR3 bases: TGTGCCAGCTCGCCATGGGGACACGGACAGAACGAGCAGTACTTC. Residues: CASSPWGHGQNEQYF.

This clone was observed once. This CDR3 reads CASSRDRFYEQYF. The CDR3 DNA sequence: TGTGCCAGCAGCCGGGACAGGTTTTACGAGCAGTACTTC. The V and J genes are TRBV27 and TRBJ2-7; 8 nucleotides match TRBD1. V dropped 6 bases and J dropped 4; count of bases not matched to a gene: 5. The CDR3 loop spans 13 amino acids. Germline V gene lookup returns CDR1 MNHEY and CDR2 SMNVEV (reference sequence).

The chain carries TRBV29-1 and TRBJ1-1, with TRBD1 as a possible D gene (6 bases). Per the germline V gene, CDR1 is SQVTM and CDR2 is ANQGSEA. Deletions cut 0 bases from V and 5 bases from J, with 10 bases between. The CDR3 spans 13 residues. CDR3 protein: CSVEDSRGTEAFF. DNA of the CDR3: TGCAGCGTTGAAGATTCTAGGGGGACTGAAGCTTTCTTT.

This clone was detected only once. The chain combines TRBV28 with TRBJ2-7, with 8 bases matching TRBD2. Germline CDR1 and CDR2: MDHEN and SYDVKM. With V trimmed by 3 bases and J by 2 bases, 6 bases remained unmatched. The CDR3 is made up of 15 amino acids. CDR3 DNA sequence: TGTGCCAGCAGTTTCCCCCGGGGGGGGGCCTACGAGCAGTACTTC. Translating gives CASSFPRGGAYEQYF.

This sequence joins TRBV12-5 and TRBJ2-3, with TRBD1 matching 8 bases. The CDR3 has 14 amino acids. V gave up 3 bases and J gave up 4 bases; unmatched junction bases: 3. CDR1 and CDR2 from the germline V gene are LGHNT and FRNRAP. CDR3 protein: CASGLGQGPDTQYF. For the CDR3, the DNA is TGTGCTAGTGGTTTAGGACAGGGACCAGATACGCAGTATTTT.

J is TRBJ2-7 and V is TRBV15; TRBD2 agrees at 10 bases. From germline, CDR1 is LNHNV and CDR2 YYDKDF (reference sequence). CDR3 length equals 17 residues. After removal of 1 base from V and 4 bases from J, the junction contained 10 bases not matched to a gene. The CDR3 region is CATSRGGSGGPGYEQYF. The CDR3 nucleotides read TGTGCCACCAGCAGAGGGGGTAGCGGGGGGCCGGGGTACGAGCAGTACTTC.